This TCR beta chain is drawn from a study of Graves' ophthalmopathy and Graves' hyperthyroidism. The CDR3 extends over 13 amino acids. The J segment lost 9 bases and the V segment lost 7 bases, leaving 9 bases of the junction unmatched. The germline gives CDR1 SGHAT, CDR2 FQDESV (reference sequence). RNA transcripts provided the template for amplifying TCR beta CDR3 regions. RT-PCR was first run with HTBI primers, then multiplex PCR in a second round. TCRdb reprocessed the multiplex PCR reads with MiXCR, giving one entry per CDR3 protein. This table holds almost 750,000 distinct CDR3 sequences, around 40% found once.

The V call is TRBV11-1, the J call TRBJ1-2; TRBD1 aligns across 9 bases. The source of this sequence is an adult man with Graves' ophthalmopathy. Input material: peripheral blood. CDR3 nucleotides: TGTGCCAGCAAAACTGAACAGGGGGCGAGCTACACCTTC. Protein product: CASKTEQGASYTF.